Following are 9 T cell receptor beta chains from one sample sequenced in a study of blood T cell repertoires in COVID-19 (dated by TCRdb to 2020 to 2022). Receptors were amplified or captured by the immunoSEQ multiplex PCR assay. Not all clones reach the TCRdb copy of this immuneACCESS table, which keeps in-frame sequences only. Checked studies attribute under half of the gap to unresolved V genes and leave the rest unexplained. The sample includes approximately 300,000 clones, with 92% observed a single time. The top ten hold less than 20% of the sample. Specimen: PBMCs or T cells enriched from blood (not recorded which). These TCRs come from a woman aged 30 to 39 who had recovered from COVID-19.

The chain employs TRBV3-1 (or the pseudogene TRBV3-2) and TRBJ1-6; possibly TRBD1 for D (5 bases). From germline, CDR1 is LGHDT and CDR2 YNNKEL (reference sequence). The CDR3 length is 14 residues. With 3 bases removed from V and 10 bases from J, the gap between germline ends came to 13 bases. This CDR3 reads CASSQGLEKSPLHF. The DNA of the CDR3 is TGTGCCAGCAGCCAGGGGCTCGAGAAATCACCCCTCCACTTT.

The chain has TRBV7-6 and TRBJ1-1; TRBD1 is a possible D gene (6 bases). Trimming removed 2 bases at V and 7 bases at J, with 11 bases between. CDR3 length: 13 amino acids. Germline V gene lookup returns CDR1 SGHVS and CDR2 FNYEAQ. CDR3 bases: TGTGCCAGCAGCTTACTACAGGGTAATGAAGCTTTCTTT. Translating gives CASSLLQGNEAFF.

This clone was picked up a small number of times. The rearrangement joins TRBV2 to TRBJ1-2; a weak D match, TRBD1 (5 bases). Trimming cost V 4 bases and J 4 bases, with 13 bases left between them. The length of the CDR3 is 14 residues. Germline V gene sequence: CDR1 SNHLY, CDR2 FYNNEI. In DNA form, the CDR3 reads TGTGCCAGCAGTGGGGGGTCGGAGGGCTATGGCTACACCTTC. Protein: CASSGGSEGYGYTF.

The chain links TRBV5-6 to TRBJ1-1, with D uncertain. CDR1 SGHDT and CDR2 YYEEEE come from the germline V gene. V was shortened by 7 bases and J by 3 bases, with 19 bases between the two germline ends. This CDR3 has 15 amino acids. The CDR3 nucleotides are TGTGCCAGCCAGCCCCTGGGCGGGAGGGACACTGAAGCTTTCTTT. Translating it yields CASQPLGGRDTEAFF. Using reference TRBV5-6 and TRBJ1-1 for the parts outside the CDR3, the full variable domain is DAGVTQSPTHLIKTRGQQVTLRCSPKSGHDTVSWYQQALGQGPQFIFQYYEEEERQRGNFPDRFSGHQFPNYSSELNVNALLLGDSALYLCASQPLGGRDTEAFFGQGTRLTVV.

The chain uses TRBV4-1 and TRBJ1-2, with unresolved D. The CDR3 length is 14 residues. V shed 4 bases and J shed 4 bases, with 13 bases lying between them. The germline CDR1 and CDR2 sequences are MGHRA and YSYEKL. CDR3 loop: CASSPLWAGYGYTF. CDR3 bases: TGCGCCAGCAGCCCCTTATGGGCAGGCTATGGCTACACCTTC.

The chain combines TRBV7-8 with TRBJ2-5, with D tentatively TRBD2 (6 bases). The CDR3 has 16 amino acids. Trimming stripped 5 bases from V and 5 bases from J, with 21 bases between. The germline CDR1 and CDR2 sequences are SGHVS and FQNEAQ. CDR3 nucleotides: TGTGCCAGCAGCCCAATGGCGGGGCCGGGTCCGGAGACCCAGTACTTC. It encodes CASSPMAGPGPETQYF.

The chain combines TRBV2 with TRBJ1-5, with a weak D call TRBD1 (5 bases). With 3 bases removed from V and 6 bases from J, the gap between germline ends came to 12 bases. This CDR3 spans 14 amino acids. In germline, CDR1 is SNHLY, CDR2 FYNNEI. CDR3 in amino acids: CASSDQGIGQPQHF. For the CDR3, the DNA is TGTGCCAGCAGTGATCAGGGTATAGGTCAGCCCCAGCATTTT. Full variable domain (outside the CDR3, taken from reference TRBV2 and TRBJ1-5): EPEVTQTPSHQVTQMGQEVILRCVPISNHLYFYWYRQILGQKVEFLVSFYNNEISEKSEIFDDQFSVERPDGSNFTLKIRSTKLEDSAMYFCASSDQGIGQPQHFGDGTRLSIL.

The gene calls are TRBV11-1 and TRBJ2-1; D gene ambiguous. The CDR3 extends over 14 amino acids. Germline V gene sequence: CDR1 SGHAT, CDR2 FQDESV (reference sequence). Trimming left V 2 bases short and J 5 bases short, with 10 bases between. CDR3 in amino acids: CASSLSRSNNEQFF. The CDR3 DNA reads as TGTGCCAGCAGCTTATCGCGATCTAACAATGAGCAGTTCTTC.

The DNA of the CDR3 is TGTGCCAGCAGCCTGTACGGAGACCCGTACGAGCAGTACTTC. As protein: CASSLYGDPYEQYF. The V call is TRBV14, the J call TRBJ2-7; no firm D call. Germline assignment: CDR1 SGHDN and CDR2 FVKESK. The CDR3 spans 14 residues. V was clipped by 4 bases and J by 4 bases, with 14 bases between them.